This T cell receptor beta chain was sequenced in a study of shared clonotypes between healthy human individuals. V was pared by 5 bases and J by 7 bases, with 5 bases of the junction left unmatched. This CDR3 contains 14 residues. The germline V gene encodes CDR1 SGHVS and CDR2 FQNEAQ. Assay runs were performed at deep level. The data were produced by immunoSEQ multiplex PCR, yet TCRdb's version contains in-frame clones alone and is incomplete. The table lists approximately 1,500,000 clones, about 98% of them singletons. The clonotype comes from a man aged 30 to 39 in good health. Sequencing input: naive CD4+ T cells sorted from blood. The subset denotes: CD45RA+ positively selected. The V call is TRBV7-8, the J call TRBJ2-1; TRBD1 aligns across 10 bases. CDR3 in amino acids: CASSPRQGANEQFF. In DNA form, the CDR3 reads TGTGCCAGCAGCCCCCGACAGGGGGCGAATGAGCAGTTCTTC.